The sequence of this TCR beta chain was determined in a study of a mutant IDH1 vaccine in newly diagnosed glioma. For the study at large: Vaccination was launched 4-6 weeks after radiotherapy alone, or with temozolomide cycles. Sex distribution of treated patients was roughly 60% male and roughly 40% female; mean age was 40.4 years. Most had both radiotherapy and temozolomide beforehand; others had only one.

V trimming: 4 bases; J trimming: 0 bases; junction bases outside the gene matches: 3. The germline CDR1 and CDR2 sequences are SGHRS and YFSETQ. This CDR3 comprises 15 residues. About this clone itself: Its target is not known.

Points from the study as a whole: There seemed to be no relation between pseudoprogression and changes in top peripheral T cell clonotypes.

The sample's time point: week 47, end of study. It was 300 ug of mutant IDH1 20-mer peptide that made up each vaccine dose, given with topical imiquimod. Sequencing was performed with immunoSEQ multiplex PCR; in TCRdb, only in-frame clones are kept and a portion is missing. The sample includes approximately 56,000 clones, about 79% of them seen just once. The receptor was derived from a man between 45 and 60 years old with glioma. V is TRBV5-1 and J is TRBJ1-2, with 10 bases identical to TRBD1. The sample in question was PBMCs, obtained from a glioma patient whose treatment included an IDH1 peptide vaccine. This CDR3 reads CASSTGQGANYGYTF. The CDR3 nucleotides read TGCGCCAGCAGCACCGGACAGGGGGCTAACTATGGCTACACCTTC.